Sequencing of this T cell receptor (beta chain) was carried out in a study of naive and memory T cell subsets. The beta constant-region primer was an equimolar mix of two oligonucleotides covering TRBC1 and TRBC2. TCRdb ran MiXCR on the UMI-ligation and nested PCR reads and lists one entry per CDR3 protein. The profile shows some 36,000 distinct CDR3 sequences, roughly 13% of them singletons. The CDR3 is 14 amino acids. Per germline, CDR1 DFQATT and CDR2 SNEGSKA (reference sequence). The V and J ends lost 3 bases and 5 bases, in that order; junction bases with no gene match: 7. Regarding the study as a whole: RNA-based TCR counts may shift with T cell activation and differentiation.

This clonotype is categorized as medium-sized. Its specificity is unknown. The chain employs TRBV20-1 and TRBJ1-5, with 7 nucleotides matching TRBD1. This clonotype was sampled from a human donor in good health. The sequenced material came from effector memory CD4+ T cells from blood. Noted subset: effector memory, CD45RA- CD27-. CDR3 region: CSASEGGIDQPQHF. The DNA of the CDR3 is TGCAGTGCTAGCGAAGGGGGCATCGATCAGCCCCAGCATTTT.